This TCR beta chain originates from a study of blood T cell repertoires in COVID-19. Profiled with immunoSEQ multiplex PCR; TCRdb holds only in-frame clones, not every one. The profile shows some 490,000 clones, 70% to 90% of them singletons. This TCR came from a woman aged 60-70 years who had recovered from COVID-19. Sequenced sample: PBMCs or T cells enriched from blood (not recorded which).

Here the CDR3 reads CATSDMTGPAETQYF. CDR3 sequence (DNA): TGTGCCACCAGTGATATGACAGGGCCGGCCGAGACCCAGTACTTC. This rearrangement joins TRBV24-1 to TRBJ2-5; 7 bases fit TRBD1. CDR1 is KGHDR, CDR2 SFDVKD, per germline. J lost 5 bases, V lost 3 bases, and 8 bases had no gene match. The length of the CDR3 is 15 residues.